Included here is one T cell receptor beta chain sequence, with context. Its antigen is not known. It was with 60 Vbeta and 13 Jbeta primers that the PCR ran. The protocol was immunoSEQ multiplex PCR, while the TCRdb copy is restricted to in-frame clones and leaves out a portion. This sample has about 120,000 clones, with 50% to 80% found just once. V dropped 0 bases and J dropped 0 bases, with 11 bases sitting between them. Per germline, CDR1 SGHDT and CDR2 YYEEEE. The CDR3 runs to 16 residues. These data come from a study of cytomegalovirus exposure and HLA in healthy donors. Study results and limitations: Versus the approximately 700-donor mean, an Asian-associated ancestry cluster reportedly showed fewer N-insertions in a later analysis.

The sequence was collected from a woman aged 40 to 49 in good health and CMV-seropositive. The chain has TRBV5-6 and TRBJ2-3, with a possible D match to TRBD2 (6 bases). Sequencing was done on a sample of PBMCs. The CDR3 region is CASSLAVSGSTDTQYF. The CDR3 region has the DNA TGTGCCAGCAGCTTGGCCGTGAGCGGGAGCACAGATACGCAGTATTTT.